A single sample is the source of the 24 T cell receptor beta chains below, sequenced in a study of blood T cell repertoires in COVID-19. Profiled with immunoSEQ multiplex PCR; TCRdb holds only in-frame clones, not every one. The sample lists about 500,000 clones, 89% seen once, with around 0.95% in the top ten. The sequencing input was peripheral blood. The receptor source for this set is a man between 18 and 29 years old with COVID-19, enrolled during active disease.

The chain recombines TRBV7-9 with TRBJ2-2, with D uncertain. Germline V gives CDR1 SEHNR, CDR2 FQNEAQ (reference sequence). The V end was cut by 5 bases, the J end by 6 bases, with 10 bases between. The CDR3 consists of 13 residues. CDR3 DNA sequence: TGTGCCAGCAGCCTTAGGAGTTCCGGGGAGCTGTTTTTT. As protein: CASSLRSSGELFF.

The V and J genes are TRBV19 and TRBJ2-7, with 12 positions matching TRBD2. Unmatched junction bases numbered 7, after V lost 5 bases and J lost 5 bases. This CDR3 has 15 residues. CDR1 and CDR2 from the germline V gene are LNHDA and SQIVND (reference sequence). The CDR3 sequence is CASSERLAGGNEQYF. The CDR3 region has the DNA TGTGCCAGTAGTGAGCGGCTAGCGGGAGGGAACGAGCAGTACTTC.

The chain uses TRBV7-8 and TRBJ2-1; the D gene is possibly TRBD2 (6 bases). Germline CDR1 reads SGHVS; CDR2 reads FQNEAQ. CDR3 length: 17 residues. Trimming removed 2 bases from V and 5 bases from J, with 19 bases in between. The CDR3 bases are TGTGCCAGCAGCTTACCCTTAAAGCAGGGAGGACACAATGAGCAGTTCTTC. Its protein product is CASSLPLKQGGHNEQFF.

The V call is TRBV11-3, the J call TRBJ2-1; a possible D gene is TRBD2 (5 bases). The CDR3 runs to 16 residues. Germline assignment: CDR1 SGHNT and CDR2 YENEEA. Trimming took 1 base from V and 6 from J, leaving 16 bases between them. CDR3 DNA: TGTGCCAGCAGCTTAGGGGTCTGGGGAGACGGCAATGAGCAGTTCTTC. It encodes CASSLGVWGDGNEQFF.

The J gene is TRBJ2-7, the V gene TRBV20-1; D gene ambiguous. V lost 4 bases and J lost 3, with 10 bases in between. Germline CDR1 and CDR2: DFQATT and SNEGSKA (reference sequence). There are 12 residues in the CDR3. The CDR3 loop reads CSANDGLYEQYF. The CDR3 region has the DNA TGCAGTGCTAATGATGGGCTCTACGAGCAGTACTTC.

The CDR3 loop reads CAWSGGGASTDTQYF. The CDR3 DNA follows: TGTGCCTGGAGTGGGGGTGGGGCTAGCACAGATACGCAGTATTTT. The chain uses TRBV30 and TRBJ2-3, with D possibly being TRBD1 (5 bases). CDR1 and CDR2 (germline): GTSNPN, SVGIG (reference sequence). The CDR3 extends over 15 amino acids. With 1 base removed from V and 0 bases from J, the gap between germline ends came to 11 bases.

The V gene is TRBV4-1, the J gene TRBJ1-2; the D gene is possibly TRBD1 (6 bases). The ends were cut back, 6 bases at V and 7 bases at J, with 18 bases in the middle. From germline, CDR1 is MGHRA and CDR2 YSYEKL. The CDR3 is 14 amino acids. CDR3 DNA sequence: TGCGCCAGCAGGCAACCGGGACACGAGGGTGGCTACACCTTC. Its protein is CASRQPGHEGGYTF.

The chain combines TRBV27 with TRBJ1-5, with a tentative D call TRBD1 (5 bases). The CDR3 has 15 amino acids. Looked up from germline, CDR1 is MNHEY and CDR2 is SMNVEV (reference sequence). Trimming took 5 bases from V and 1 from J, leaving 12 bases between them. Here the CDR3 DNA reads TGTGCCAGCAGTCGGTGGGGGGGGAGCAATCAGCCCCAGCATTTT. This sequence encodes CASSRWGGSNQPQHF.

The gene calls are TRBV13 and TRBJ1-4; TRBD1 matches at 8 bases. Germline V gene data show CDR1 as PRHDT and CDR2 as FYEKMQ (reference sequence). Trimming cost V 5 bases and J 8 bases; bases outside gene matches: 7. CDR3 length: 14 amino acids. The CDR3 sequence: CASSNGQGGEKLFF. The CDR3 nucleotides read TGTGCCAGCAGCAATGGACAGGGCGGAGAAAAACTGTTTTTT.

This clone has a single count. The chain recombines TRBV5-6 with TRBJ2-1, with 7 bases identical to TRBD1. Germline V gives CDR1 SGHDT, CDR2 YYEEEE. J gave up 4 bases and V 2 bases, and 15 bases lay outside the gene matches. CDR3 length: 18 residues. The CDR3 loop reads CASSFMTGLYRVYNEQFF. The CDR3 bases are TGTGCCAGCAGCTTTATGACAGGGCTATATCGAGTTTACAATGAGCAGTTCTTC.

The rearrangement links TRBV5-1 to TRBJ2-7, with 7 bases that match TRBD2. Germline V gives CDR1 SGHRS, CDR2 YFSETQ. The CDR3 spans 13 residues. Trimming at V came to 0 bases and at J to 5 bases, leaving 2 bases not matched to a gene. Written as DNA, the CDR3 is TGCGCCAGCAGCTTGGTGCGGGGGAACGAGCAGTACTTC. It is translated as CASSLVRGNEQYF.

CDR3 coding DNA: TGTGCCAGCAGTCCCGGGACAGGGGGAAATGGAAACACCATATATTTT. Amino acid sequence: CASSPGTGGNGNTIYF. The chain links TRBV3-1 (or the pseudogene TRBV3-2) to TRBJ1-3; 11 bases match TRBD1. Germline trimming cut 6 bases from V and 3 bases from J; bases unmatched to any gene: 7. CDR1 is LGHDT, CDR2 YNNKEL, per germline (reference sequence). There are 16 residues in the CDR3.

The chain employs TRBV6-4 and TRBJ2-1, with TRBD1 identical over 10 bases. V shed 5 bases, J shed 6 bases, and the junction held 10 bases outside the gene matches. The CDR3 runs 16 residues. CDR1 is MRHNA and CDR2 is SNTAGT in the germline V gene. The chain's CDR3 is CASSLDSGTGANEQFF. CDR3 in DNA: TGTGCCAGCAGTCTTGACAGCGGGACAGGGGCCAATGAGCAGTTCTTC.

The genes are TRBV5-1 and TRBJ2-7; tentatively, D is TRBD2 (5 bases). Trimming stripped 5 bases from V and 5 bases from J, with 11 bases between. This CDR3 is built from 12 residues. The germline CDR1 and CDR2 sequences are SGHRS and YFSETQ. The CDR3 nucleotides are TGCGCCAGCAGGGGAGATGGGAACGAGCAGTACTTC. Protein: CASRGDGNEQYF.

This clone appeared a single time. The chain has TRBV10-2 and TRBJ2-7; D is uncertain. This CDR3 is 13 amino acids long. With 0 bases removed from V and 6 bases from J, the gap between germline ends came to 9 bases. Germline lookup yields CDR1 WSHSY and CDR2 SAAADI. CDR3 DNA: TGCGCCAGCAGTGAGTCGGCCAGTTCCGAGCAGTACTTC. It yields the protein CASSESASSEQYF.

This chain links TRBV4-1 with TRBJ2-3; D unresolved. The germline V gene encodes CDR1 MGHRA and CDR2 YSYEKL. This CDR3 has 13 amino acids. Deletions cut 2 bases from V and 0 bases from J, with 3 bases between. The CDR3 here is CASSQQSTDTQYF. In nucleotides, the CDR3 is TGCGCCAGCAGCCAACAAAGCACAGATACGCAGTATTTT.

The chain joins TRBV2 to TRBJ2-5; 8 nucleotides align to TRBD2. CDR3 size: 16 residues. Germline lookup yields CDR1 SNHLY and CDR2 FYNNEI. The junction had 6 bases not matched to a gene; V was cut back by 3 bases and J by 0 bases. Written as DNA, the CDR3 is TGTGCCAGCAGTGATCCGCGGGAGGATAACCAAGAGACCCAGTACTTC. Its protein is CASSDPREDNQETQYF.

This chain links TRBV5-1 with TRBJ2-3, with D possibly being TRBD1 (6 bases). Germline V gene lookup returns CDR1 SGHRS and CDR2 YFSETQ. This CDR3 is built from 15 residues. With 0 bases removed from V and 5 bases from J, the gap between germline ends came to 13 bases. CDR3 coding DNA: TGCGCCAGCAGCTTGGGCAGGGGAGTGTTAGATACGCAGTATTTT. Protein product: CASSLGRGVLDTQYF. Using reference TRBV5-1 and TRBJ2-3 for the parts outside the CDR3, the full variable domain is KAGVTQTPRYLIKTRGQQVTLSCSPISGHRSVSWYQQTPGQGLQFLFEYFSETQRNKGNFPGRFSGRQFSNSRSEMNVSTLELGDSALYLCASSLGRGVLDTQYFGPGTRLTVL.

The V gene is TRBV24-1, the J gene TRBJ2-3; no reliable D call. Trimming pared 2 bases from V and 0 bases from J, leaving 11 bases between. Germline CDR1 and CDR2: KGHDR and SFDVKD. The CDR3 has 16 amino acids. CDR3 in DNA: TGTGCCACCAGTGATTATGGTACTTCTAGCACAGATACGCAGTATTTT. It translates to CATSDYGTSSTDTQYF.

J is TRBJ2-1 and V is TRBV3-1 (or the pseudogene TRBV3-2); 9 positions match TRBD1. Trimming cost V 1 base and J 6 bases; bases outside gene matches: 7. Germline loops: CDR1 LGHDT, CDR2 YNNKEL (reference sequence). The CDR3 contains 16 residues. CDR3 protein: CASSQVRDRVPNEQFF. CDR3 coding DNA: TGTGCCAGCAGCCAAGTCCGGGACAGGGTCCCCAATGAGCAGTTCTTC.

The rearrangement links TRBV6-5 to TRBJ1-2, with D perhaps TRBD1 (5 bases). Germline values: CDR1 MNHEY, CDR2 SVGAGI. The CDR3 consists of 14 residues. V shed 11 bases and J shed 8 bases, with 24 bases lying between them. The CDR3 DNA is TGTGCCGGTCTTATTGAAGAGGCCGGGGGGGGCTACACCTTC. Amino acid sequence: CAGLIEEAGGGYTF.

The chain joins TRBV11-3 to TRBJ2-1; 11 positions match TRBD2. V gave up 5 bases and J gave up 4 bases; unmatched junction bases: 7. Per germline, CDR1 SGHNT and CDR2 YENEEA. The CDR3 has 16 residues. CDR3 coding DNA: TGTGCCAGCAGCCGAAGACTAGCGGGACTTTACAATGAGCAGTTCTTC. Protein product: CASSRRLAGLYNEQFF.

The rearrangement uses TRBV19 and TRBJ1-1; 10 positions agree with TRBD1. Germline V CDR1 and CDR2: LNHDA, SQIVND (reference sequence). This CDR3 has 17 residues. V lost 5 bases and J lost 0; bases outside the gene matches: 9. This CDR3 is CASSVLTGGAMNTEAFF. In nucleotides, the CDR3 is TGTGCCAGTAGTGTCCTGACAGGGGGCGCGATGAACACTGAAGCTTTCTTT.

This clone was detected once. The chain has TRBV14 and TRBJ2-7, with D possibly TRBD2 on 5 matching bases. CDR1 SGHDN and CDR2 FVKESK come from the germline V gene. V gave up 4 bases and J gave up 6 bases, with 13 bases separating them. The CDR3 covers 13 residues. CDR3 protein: CASSPNGVSEQYF. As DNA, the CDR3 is TGTGCCAGCAGCCCAAACGGGGTCTCCGAGCAGTACTTC.